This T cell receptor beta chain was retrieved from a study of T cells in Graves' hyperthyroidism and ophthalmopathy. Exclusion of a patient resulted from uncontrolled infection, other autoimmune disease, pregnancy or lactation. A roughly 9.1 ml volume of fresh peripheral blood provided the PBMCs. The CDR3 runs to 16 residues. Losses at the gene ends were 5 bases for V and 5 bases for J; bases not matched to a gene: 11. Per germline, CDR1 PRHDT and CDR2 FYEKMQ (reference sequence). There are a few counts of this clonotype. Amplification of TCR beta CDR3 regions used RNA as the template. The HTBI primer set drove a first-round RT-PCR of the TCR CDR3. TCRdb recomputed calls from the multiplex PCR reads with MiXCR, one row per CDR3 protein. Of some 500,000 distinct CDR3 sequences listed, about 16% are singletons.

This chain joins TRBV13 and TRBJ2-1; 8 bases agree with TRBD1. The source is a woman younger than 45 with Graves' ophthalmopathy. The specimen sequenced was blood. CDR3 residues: CASSGTGTGGNNEQFF. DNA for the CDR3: TGTGCCAGCAGCGGAACGGGGACAGGAGGTAACAATGAGCAGTTCTTC.